Included here is one T cell receptor (beta chain) sequence, with context. Its specificity is unknown. Use of 60 Vbeta and 13 Jbeta primers characterized the PCR. Generated by immunoSEQ multiplex PCR, the TCRdb table keeps only in-frame clones and is missing some. The sample includes 160,000 or so clones, around 84% of them seen just once. This entry belongs to a study of cytomegalovirus exposure and HLA in healthy donors. Looking at the study overall: Assignment to the Caucasian-associated ancestry cluster applied to 75% to 85% of the approximately 370 genotyped donors. Overall study results and limits: Cytomegalovirus-associated TCR beta chains were listed, numbering some 150. Using the classifier, cytomegalovirus status was reportedly diagnosed with high specificity and sensitivity. A later analysis appeared to link common viral pathogens to several of the most significant clusters.

Sequenced sample: PBMCs. This TCR was sampled from a woman aged 18 to 35 in good health and CMV-seronegative.

As DNA, the CDR3 is TGTGCCAGCTCACCGCCGGGACAGGGCAGAGTAAAACTGTTTTTT. Translating gives CASSPPGQGRVKLFF. This chain links TRBV18 with TRBJ1-4; 9 bases agree with TRBD1. Germline CDR1 KGHSH, CDR2 LQKENI. The CDR3 contains 15 residues. V gave up 3 bases and J gave up 10 bases; unmatched junction bases: 9.